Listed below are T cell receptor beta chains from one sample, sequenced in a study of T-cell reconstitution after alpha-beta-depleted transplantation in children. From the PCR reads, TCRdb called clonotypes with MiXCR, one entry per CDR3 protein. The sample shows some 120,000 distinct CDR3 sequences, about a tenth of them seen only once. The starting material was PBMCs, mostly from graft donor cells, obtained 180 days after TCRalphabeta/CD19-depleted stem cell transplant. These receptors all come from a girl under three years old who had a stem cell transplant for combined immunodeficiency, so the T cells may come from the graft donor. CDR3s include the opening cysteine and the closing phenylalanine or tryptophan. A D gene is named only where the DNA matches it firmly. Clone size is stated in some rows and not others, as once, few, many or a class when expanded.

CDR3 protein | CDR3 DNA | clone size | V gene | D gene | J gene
CSAGGGLAGRDAGDEQFF | TGCAGTGCTGGGGGGGGGCTAGCGGGGAGAGATGCGGGCGATGAGCAGTTCTTC | many | TRBV20-1 | TRBD2 | TRBJ2-1
CASSSGNTGELFF | TGTGCCAGCAGTTCAGGAAACACCGGGGAGCTGTTTTTT | many | TRBV28 | . | TRBJ2-2
CASSPSGVLQYF | TGTGCCAGCAGCCCTAGCGGGGTTCTGCAGTACTTC | few | TRBV7-2 | TRBD2 | TRBJ2-7
CASSQDAGVGETQYF | TGCGCCAGCAGCCAAGATGCGGGGGTGGGGGAGACCCAGTACTTC | . | TRBV4-3 | TRBD2 | TRBJ2-5
CASSLPPGTGQETQYF | TGTGCCAGCAGTCTTCCTCCCGGGACAGGGCAAGAGACCCAGTACTTC | few | TRBV12-3/TRBV12-4 | TRBD1 | TRBJ2-5
CASSWSSYEQYF | TGTGCCAGCAGCTGGTCCTCCTACGAGCAGTACTTC | few | TRBV5-6 | . | TRBJ2-7
CSASGVGLSYEQYF | TGCAGTGCTAGCGGGGTCGGCCTTTCCTACGAGCAGTACTTC | few | TRBV20-1 | . | TRBJ2-7
CASSYSVGGLDYEQYF | TGCGCCAGCAGCTACTCGGTTGGGGGGCTGGACTACGAGCAGTACTTC | few | TRBV5-1 | . | TRBJ2-7
CASSATGVPLNEQFF | TGCGCCAGCAGCGCCACGGGAGTCCCACTCAATGAGCAGTTCTTC | few | TRBV5-1 | . | TRBJ2-1
CASSRHTSYEQYF | TGTGCCAGCAGTCGACATACCTCCTACGAGCAGTACTTC | . | TRBV12-3/TRBV12-4 | . | TRBJ2-7
CASSFGAGRALYEQYF | TGTGCCAGCAGTTTCGGCGCGGGCAGGGCCCTCTACGAGCAGTACTTC | few | TRBV12-3/TRBV12-4 | . | TRBJ2-7
CASSSTPPNYGYTF | TGTGCCAGCAGTTCAACCCCACCGAACTATGGCTACACCTTC | many | TRBV6-5 | . | TRBJ1-2
CSARKGGAGELFF | TGCAGTGCTAGGAAGGGTGGGGCCGGGGAGCTGTTTTTT | . | TRBV20-1 | . | TRBJ2-2
CATSDLRRPSGRYEQFF | TGTGCCACCAGTGATTTGCGGAGGCCTAGCGGGCGATATGAGCAGTTCTTC | few | TRBV24-1 | TRBD2 | TRBJ2-1
CASSLGVLGKLAKNIQYF | TGTGCCAGCAGCTTAGGAGTGTTGGGAAAACTAGCCAAAAACATTCAGTACTTC | many | TRBV7-8 | . | TRBJ2-4
CASSPQGFIWSGRARSYEQYF | TGTGCCAGCAGTCCCCAAGGTTTTATCTGGAGCGGGAGGGCCCGGTCCTACGAGCAGTACTTC | . | TRBV6-2/TRBV6-3 | TRBD2 | TRBJ2-7
CSARIFSTEAQYF | TGCAGTGCTAGAATCTTCAGTACGGAGGCCCAGTACTTC | . | TRBV20-1 | . | TRBJ2-5
CATSDFHRSTNEKLFF | TGTGCCACCAGTGATTTCCACAGGTCAACTAATGAAAAACTGTTTTTT | . | TRBV24-1 | . | TRBJ1-4
CASSLIPPREETQYF | TGTGCCAGCAGTTTAATCCCCCCAAGGGAAGAGACCCAGTACTTC | few | TRBV27 | . | TRBJ2-5
CSVVDGQKANYGYTF | TGCAGCGTTGTAGATGGACAGAAAGCTAACTATGGCTACACCTTC | few | TRBV29-1 | . | TRBJ1-2
CASSLVAGGGYEQFF | TGTGCCAGCAGCTTAGTTGCGGGGGGCGGGTATGAGCAGTTCTTC | few | TRBV7-2 | TRBD2 | TRBJ2-1
CASSQVFNTEAFF | TGTGCCAGCAGCCAAGTTTTTAACACTGAAGCTTTCTTT | . | TRBV3-1 | . | TRBJ1-1
CASSLYSGRSYEQFF | TGTGCCAGCAGCTTGTACAGCGGGCGTTCCTATGAGCAGTTCTTC | few | TRBV5-5 | . | TRBJ2-1
CASSTWSGGTEAFF | TGTGCCAGCAGCACCTGGTCAGGGGGAACTGAAGCTTTCTTT | few | TRBV11-2 | TRBD1 | TRBJ1-1
CASSRSDLGNQPQHF | TGTGCCAGTAGTAGGTCAGACCTAGGGAATCAGCCCCAGCATTTT | . | TRBV19 | . | TRBJ1-5
CASSPTGNQPQHF | TGTGCCAGCAGCCCGACAGGGAATCAGCCCCAGCATTTT | . | TRBV7-9 | TRBD1 | TRBJ1-5
CASRRRDNYNEQFF | TGCGCCAGCAGAAGGAGGGACAACTACAATGAGCAGTTCTTC | . | TRBV5-1 | . | TRBJ2-1
CASSPRKGPSSYNEQFF | TGCGCCAGCAGCCCTAGGAAGGGCCCCAGCTCCTACAATGAGCAGTTCTTC | . | TRBV5-1 | . | TRBJ2-1
CSARDRGFPLNQPQHF | TGCAGTGCCCGCGACAGGGGTTTCCCCCTTAATCAGCCCCAGCATTTT | . | TRBV20-1 | TRBD1 | TRBJ1-5
CASSSRRQGAGYEQYF | TGTGCCAGCAGCTCCCGAAGACAGGGGGCAGGTTACGAGCAGTACTTC | . | TRBV11-3 | TRBD1 | TRBJ2-7
CASSTYVNTEAFF | TGTGCCAGCAGCACGTACGTGAACACTGAAGCTTTCTTT | many | TRBV5-8 | . | TRBJ1-1
CASSRDRGDYGYTF | TGTGCCAGCAGCCGGGACAGGGGCGACTATGGCTACACCTTC | few | TRBV11-2 | TRBD1 | TRBJ1-2
CASSLLSSRTDTQYF | TGTGCCAGCAGTTTATTGTCTAGCCGTACAGATACGCAGTATTTT | few | TRBV12-3/TRBV12-4 | . | TRBJ2-3
CSVAQARLSYNEQFF | TGCAGCGTTGCCCAAGCAAGGCTGTCCTACAATGAGCAGTTCTTC | few | TRBV29-1 | . | TRBJ2-1
CASSLNGGAAEQFF | TGTGCCAGCAGTTTAAACGGGGGGGCTGCTGAGCAGTTCTTC | few | TRBV12-3/TRBV12-4 | TRBD2 | TRBJ2-1
CASSPIRANNSPLHF | TGTGCCAGCAGCCCCATCCGGGCAAATAATTCACCCCTCCACTTT | . | TRBV7-4 | . | TRBJ1-6
CASGTGPYEQYF | TGTGCCAGCGGGACGGGGCCCTACGAGCAGTACTTC | . | TRBV27 | . | TRBJ2-7
CAISFRLPFEQYF | TGTGCCATCAGCTTCAGGCTCCCCTTCGAGCAGTACTTC | once | TRBV7-8 | . | TRBJ2-7
CASSQGTFYEQYF | TGTGCCAGCAGCCAAGGGACTTTCTACGAGCAGTACTTC | . | TRBV14 | . | TRBJ2-7
CASSLSFSRPAYEQYF | TGTGCCAGCAGTTTATCGTTCTCCAGGCCCGCCTACGAGCAGTACTTC | few | TRBV27 | . | TRBJ2-7
CASSLIPGTENEKLFF | TGTGCCAGCAGCTTGATTCCCGGGACGGAGAATGAAAAACTGTTTTTT | few | TRBV5-5 | . | TRBJ1-4
CASSQGGAYEQYF | TGTGCCAGCTCCCAGGGAGGGGCATACGAGCAGTACTTC | . | TRBV27 | TRBD2 | TRBJ2-7
CSASFGLYSYNEQFF | TGCAGTGCTAGTTTCGGACTCTACTCCTACAATGAGCAGTTCTTC | . | TRBV20-1 | . | TRBJ2-1
CATSRDGKGLGPRRETQYF | TGTGCCACCAGCAGAGATGGAAAGGGACTAGGCCCCCGTCGAGAGACCCAGTACTTC | few | TRBV15 | TRBD2 | TRBJ2-5
CSASRRFSYEQYF | TGCAGTGCTAGTCGCAGATTCTCCTACGAGCAGTACTTC | few | TRBV20-1 | . | TRBJ2-7
CASSQVGTGGMADTQYF | TGCGCCAGCAGCCAAGTCGGGACAGGGGGCATGGCAGATACGCAGTATTTT | few | TRBV4-3 | TRBD1 | TRBJ2-3
CAVAAGILGHTIYF | TGTGCTGTAGCCGCCGGAATCCTTGGCCACACCATATATTTT | few | TRBV6-1 | . | TRBJ1-3
CASSLLGTGDEKLFF | TGCGCCAGCAGCTTGTTGGGGACAGGGGATGAAAAACTGTTTTTT | . | TRBV5-1 | TRBD1 | TRBJ1-4
CASSLDPVSPYNEQFF | TGTGCCAGCAGCTTAGATCCGGTATCTCCCTACAATGAGCAGTTCTTC | few | TRBV11-2 | . | TRBJ2-1
CSAIPGRIQETQYF | TGCAGTGCTATCCCGGGACGTATACAAGAGACCCAGTACTTC | . | TRBV20-1 | . | TRBJ2-5
CASSSRDPLAQYF | TGTGCCAGCAGTTCCCGGGACCCCCTAGCGCAGTATTTT | . | TRBV12-3/TRBV12-4 | . | TRBJ2-3
CAWSVPGSSSYEQYF | TGTGCCTGGAGTGTACCGGGGTCAAGCTCCTACGAGCAGTACTTC | . | TRBV30 | . | TRBJ2-7
CASSFGSGADTQYF | TGCGCCAGCAGTTTCGGAAGTGGGGCAGATACGCAGTATTTT | . | TRBV5-1 | . | TRBJ2-3
CAWSWSTGELFF | TGTGCCTGGAGTTGGTCGACCGGGGAGCTGTTTTTT | . | TRBV30 | . | TRBJ2-2
CASRPGGATAYQETQYF | TGTGCCAGCAGGCCTGGTGGGGCAACCGCGTACCAAGAGACCCAGTACTTC | few | TRBV7-9 | . | TRBJ2-5